This TCR beta chain came from a study of early T cells in non-severe SARS-CoV-2 infection. On the study more broadly: Chains stayed unpaired after sequencing of bulk RNA from unsorted whole blood.

Of note for this clonotype: Its antigen is not known.

Individual cDNA molecules received unique molecular identifiers during library preparation. TCRdb re-derived calls from the 5' RACE reads in MiXCR, one entry per CDR3 protein. Among almost 65,000 distinct CDR3 sequences, less than 5% were seen once, and the ten largest hold roughly 5%. Notes on the study in general: VDJdb matching, biased toward anti-spike CD8 responses, missed private and CD4 specificities.

The germline gives CDR1 MNHNS, CDR2 SASEGT. The V end was cut by 3 bases, the J end by 5 bases, with 11 bases between. CDR3 size: 14 residues. The clonotype originates from an adult who was a healthcare worker with PCR-confirmed SARS-CoV-2 infection or an uninfected control (not recorded which). This chain uses TRBV6-1 with TRBJ2-4; possibly TRBD1 or TRBD2 for D (6 bases each). Sequences were obtained from whole blood. The CDR3 coding sequence is TGTGCCAGCAGTGAGTCCGGGGGCCAAAACATTCAGTACTTC. Translation gives CASSESGGQNIQYF.